The 21 T cell receptor beta chains below were found in one sample sequenced in a study of T cell responses to AZD1222 COVID-19 vaccine. Only in-frame clones appear in the TCRdb table, and some are missing; sequencing was by immunoSEQ multiplex PCR. The sample includes about 100,000 clones, around 87% of them seen just once. The sequencing used peripheral blood, collected on day 0 of MenACWY control vaccination. The receptors originated from an adult in good health.

The chain is built from TRBV28 and TRBJ1-2, with D tentatively TRBD1 (5 bases). The CDR3 length is 15 residues. Trimming took 1 base from V and 5 from J, leaving 14 bases between them. The germline CDR1 and CDR2 sequences are MDHEN and SYDVKM. CDR3 region: CASSLYPGQEYGYTF. The DNA of the CDR3 is TGTGCCAGCAGTTTATACCCGGGGCAGGAGTATGGCTACACCTTC.

As DNA, the CDR3 is TGTGCCAGCAGTTTTAGGGGTCTGGGCAATCAGCCCCAGCATTTT. Residues: CASSFRGLGNQPQHF. J is TRBJ1-5 and V is TRBV27, with a possible D match to TRBD1 (5 bases). Trimming removed 3 bases at V and 2 bases at J, with 11 bases between. The germline V gene encodes CDR1 MNHEY and CDR2 SMNVEV (reference sequence). CDR3 size: 15 residues.

J is TRBJ1-4 and V is TRBV7-2; D may be TRBD1 (5 bases). The germline V and J ends were trimmed by 4 bases and 7 bases, with 19 bases remaining between them. Germline V gives CDR1 SGHTA, CDR2 FQGNSA. The CDR3 consists of 16 residues. The DNA for the CDR3 is TGTGCCAGCAGCTCGGGATCTTGGGGGGGAACTGAAAAACTGTTTTTT. Translating gives CASSSGSWGGTEKLFF.

The V and J genes are TRBV28 and TRBJ2-2; D could derive from TRBD1 or TRBD2 (5 bases each). The CDR3 spans 15 residues. V lost 6 bases to trimming and J lost 6 bases, with 17 bases between them. Germline CDR1 reads MDHEN; CDR2 reads SYDVKM. The CDR3 here is CASSRVGVRAGELFF. CDR3 sequence (DNA): TGTGCCAGCAGCCGAGTGGGGGTTCGGGCCGGGGAGCTGTTTTTT.

This clone was counted a single time. This chain links TRBV19 with TRBJ2-7, with 8 bases lining up with TRBD1. This CDR3 region has 12 residues. Trimming at V came to 10 bases and at J to 5 bases, leaving 7 bases not matched to a gene. Germline loops: CDR1 LNHDA, CDR2 SQIVND (reference sequence). CDR3 nucleotide sequence: TGTGCCACCAGGGGGCAGGGCGACGAGCAGTACTTC. Its translation: CATRGQGDEQYF.

This chain links TRBV25-1 with TRBJ1-1; D is possibly TRBD1 (6 bases). The CDR3 covers 14 residues. Germline V gene data show CDR1 as MGHDK and CDR2 as SYGVNS. The V end lost 7 bases, the J end lost 3 bases, and 15 bases lay between the germline ends. The CDR3 sequence is CASIGGGAYTEAFF. For the CDR3, the DNA is TGTGCCAGCATAGGGGGGGGCGCGTACACTGAAGCTTTCTTT. Looking up the rest from reference TRBV25-1 and TRBJ1-1 gives the full variable domain: EADIYQTPRYLVIGTGKKITLECSQTMGHDKMYWYQQDPGMELHLIHYSYGVNSTEKGDLSSESTVSRIRTEHFPLTLESARPSHTSQYLCASIGGGAYTEAFFGQGTRLTVV.

The chain is built from TRBV2 and TRBJ2-1; either TRBD1 or TRBD2 may supply D (6 bases each). This CDR3 comprises 14 residues. Germline CDR1 reads SNHLY; CDR2 reads FYNNEI. The V end lost 6 bases, the J end lost 9 bases, and 18 bases lay between the germline ends. The CDR3 coding sequence is TGTGCCAGCAGGACAAGGACGGGGGCGAGTGAGCAGTTCTTC. This sequence encodes CASRTRTGASEQFF.

The V call is TRBV4-1, the J call TRBJ1-4; the D is unclear. V gave up 0 bases and J gave up 3 bases, with 8 bases separating them. CDR3 length: 15 residues. Looked up from germline, CDR1 is MGHRA and CDR2 is YSYEKL. This CDR3 is CASSQDSPANEKLFF. CDR3 DNA sequence: TGCGCCAGCAGCCAAGATTCCCCGGCTAATGAAAAACTGTTTTTT.

A single count supports this clone. J is TRBJ1-2 and V is TRBV6-5; 10 bases align to TRBD1. V trimming: 0 bases; J trimming: 6 bases; junction bases outside the gene matches: 4. The CDR3 has 15 residues. Germline CDR1 reads MNHEY; CDR2 reads SVGAGI. CDR3 coding DNA: TGTGCCAGCAGTTACTCCGGGACAGGGGTTGATGGCTACACCTTC. Protein: CASSYSGTGVDGYTF.

This clone was detected only a few times. One end of the junction is discordant with germline, which a read error may explain. The chain is built from TRBV11-2 and TRBJ1-5; D remains unclear. This CDR3 region has 13 residues. Germline V gene lookup returns CDR1 SGHAT and CDR2 FQNNGV. The CDR3 DNA sequence: TGTGCCAGCAGCCTAGAGTGGGGTCAGCCCCAGCATTTT. Amino acid sequence: CASSLEWGQPQHF.

The J gene is TRBJ2-3, the V gene TRBV7-2, with TRBD2 identical over 7 bases. V was pared by 5 bases and J by 6 bases, with 11 bases of the junction left unmatched. The length of the CDR3 is 15 residues. CDR1 and CDR2 from the germline V gene are SGHTA and FQGNSA. The CDR3 nucleotides are TGTGCCAGCAGCCGCCAGCGGGGACCCGGGGATACGCAGTATTTT. It specifies CASSRQRGPGDTQYF.

The chain has TRBV6-4 and TRBJ2-2; 8 nucleotides align to TRBD2. CDR1 MRHNA and CDR2 SNTAGT come from the germline V gene. With 5 bases clipped from V and 0 bases from J, the junction kept 2 bases outside the gene matches. The CDR3 runs 15 residues. The CDR3 DNA is TGTGCCAGCAGTCCGGGACTAGCGAACACCGGGGAGCTGTTTTTT. Translation gives CASSPGLANTGELFF.

There are a few counts of this clone. V and J are TRBV6-5 and TRBJ2-5, with D possibly TRBD2 on 6 matching bases. Trimming stripped 0 bases from V and 5 bases from J, with 13 bases between. Germline-derived CDR1 and CDR2 are MNHEY and SVGAGI. The CDR3 contains 15 residues. The CDR3 spells CASSYSGGAGETQYF. In DNA form, the CDR3 reads TGTGCCAGCAGTTACTCTGGAGGGGCGGGGGAGACCCAGTACTTC.

V gene TRBV11-3 combines with J gene TRBJ1-4, with D uncertain. Between the trimmed V and J ends, which lost 5 bases and 2 bases, there was a span of 12 bases. The CDR3 sequence is 15 residues long. Germline V gene lookup returns CDR1 SGHNT and CDR2 YENEEA. Written as DNA, the CDR3 is TGTGCCAGCAGCGGGGTCGGACGGACTAATGAAAAACTGTTTTTT. Translated: CASSGVGRTNEKLFF.

The chain joins TRBV9 to TRBJ2-3; TRBD1 matches at 7 bases. The CDR3 extends over 15 amino acids. Germline V gene data show CDR1 as SGDLS and CDR2 as YYNGEE. V shed 5 bases and J 3 bases; nucleotides not matched to a gene: 9. CDR3 DNA sequence: TGTGCCAGCAGAGAGGGGGACAGCCCTACAGATACGCAGTATTTT. Residues: CASREGDSPTDTQYF.

The DNA for the CDR3 is TGTGCCAGCAGTCCCAGCGGCACAGATACGCAGTATTTT. Its translation is CASSPSGTDTQYF. The chain is built from TRBV28 and TRBJ2-3; D gene ambiguous. This CDR3 has 13 residues. The V end was cut by 5 bases, the J end by 1 base, with 7 bases between. Per germline, CDR1 MDHEN and CDR2 SYDVKM. Full variable domain (rest looked up from reference TRBV28 and TRBJ2-3): DVKVTQSSRYLVKRTGEKVFLECVQDMDHENMFWYRQDPGLGLRLIYFSYDVKMKEKGDIPEGYSVSREKKERFSLILESASTNQTSMYLCASSPSGTDTQYFGPGTRLTVL.

The rearrangement links TRBV6-2 or TRBV6-3 to TRBJ1-5, with D unresolved. Trimming took off 2 bases at V and 7 bases at J, with 6 bases between the two ends. Germline-derived CDR1 and CDR2 are MNHEY and SVGEGT. The CDR3 is made up of 12 amino acids. CDR3 DNA: TGTGCCAGCAGTTACGGTGGGCAGCCCCAGCATTTT. Amino acids: CASSYGGQPQHF.

This rearrangement joins TRBV10-3 to TRBJ1-2; 9 bases fit TRBD1. CDR1 is ENHRY and CDR2 is SYGVKD in the germline V gene. This CDR3 region has 15 residues. V dropped 4 bases and J dropped 8; count of bases not matched to a gene: 11. The CDR3 protein is CAISGTRGTGHGYTF. CDR3 coding DNA: TGTGCCATCAGTGGGACCCGGGGGACAGGGCACGGCTACACCTTC.

This chain links TRBV7-2 with TRBJ1-5; D not resolved. This CDR3 is 14 amino acids long. Trimming took 4 bases from V and 3 from J, leaving 10 bases between them. From germline, CDR1 is SGHTA and CDR2 FQGNSA. This CDR3 reads CASSSELLNQPQHF. The DNA for the CDR3 is TGTGCCAGCAGCTCTGAACTTCTCAATCAGCCCCAGCATTTT.

The chain combines TRBV11-1 with TRBJ1-5, with unresolved D. There are 13 residues in the CDR3. V lost 1 base to trimming and J lost 5 bases, with 6 bases between them. Germline loops: CDR1 SGHAT, CDR2 FQDESV (reference sequence). CDR3 sequence reads: CASSLGLDQPQHF. CDR3 DNA: TGTGCCAGCAGCTTAGGATTAGATCAGCCCCAGCATTTT.

J is TRBJ1-2 and V is TRBV6-5, with unresolved D. CDR1 and CDR2 (germline): MNHEY, SVGAGI. CDR3 size: 14 residues. V was pared by 0 bases and J by 7 bases, with 12 bases between. As DNA, the CDR3 is TGTGCCAGCAGTTACTCTGGTCCAGCGGGTGGCTACACCTTC. Its translation: CASSYSGPAGGYTF.